This TCR beta chain was obtained from a study of T cell responses to AZD1222 COVID-19 vaccine. Study-wide findings and caveats: Regions left unmutated in variants are reportedly the target of nearly half of spike-specific TCRs. Rises in breadth and depth of Spike-specific TCRs came after two AZD1222 doses.

The CDR3 is 13 amino acids. V was pared by 3 bases and J by 11 bases, with 5 bases of the junction left unmatched. The V gene's germline CDR1 is SEHNR and CDR2 FQNEAQ (reference sequence). A remark on this clone: The antigen is unknown.

TCRdb's copy holds only in-frame clones and misses some; the assay was immunoSEQ multiplex PCR. The sample has around 160,000 clones, around 94% seen once. The chain uses TRBV7-9 and TRBJ1-2, with 11 bases fitting TRBD1. The starting material was peripheral blood, obtained 28 days after the second AZD1222 dose. The origin of this receptor is an adult who received the AZD1222 COVID-19 vaccine. The CDR3 sequence is CASSFLGQGDYTF. CDR3 sequence (DNA): TGTGCCAGCAGCTTCCTGGGACAGGGGGATTACACCTTC.